These 21 T cell receptor beta chains came from one sample sequenced in a study of cytomegalovirus exposure and HLA in healthy donors. Use of 60 Vbeta and 13 Jbeta primers characterized the PCR. The protocol was immunoSEQ multiplex PCR, while the TCRdb copy is restricted to in-frame clones and leaves out a portion. Here the sample spans some 120,000 clones, around three quarters being singletons. The source material was PBMCs. These receptor sequences come from a middle-aged woman in good health and CMV-seronegative.

Details on this clone: The same CDR3 arises from other DNA sequences in this sample as well. V is TRBV7-2 and J is TRBJ2-7; TRBD2 agrees at 10 bases. Germline V CDR1 and CDR2: SGHTA, FQGNSA. Trimming at V came to 4 bases and at J to 0 bases, leaving 3 bases not matched to a gene. The CDR3 spans 15 residues. The CDR3: CASSSWTSGSYEQYF. The CDR3 DNA reads as TGTGCCAGCAGCTCCTGGACTAGCGGCTCCTACGAGCAGTACTTC. The full variable domain, its missing parts supplied by reference TRBV7-2 and TRBJ2-7, is GAGVSQSPSNKVTEKGKDVELRCDPISGHTALYWYRQSLGQGLEFLIYFQGNSAPDKSGLPSDRFSAERTGGSVSTLTIQRTQQEDSAVYLCASSSWTSGSYEQYFGPGTRLTVT.

Concerning this clone: Compared with germline, one end of the junction differs, possibly owing to a read error. The V and J genes are TRBV7-9 and TRBJ2-1; D possibly corresponds to TRBD2 (5 bases). CDR1 and CDR2 (germline): SEHNR, FQNEAQ (reference sequence). This CDR3 comprises 15 residues. CDR3 DNA sequence: TGTTCCAGCATGCGCGGGCCGTCCTCCTACAATGAGCAGTTCTTC. Its protein is CSSMRGPSSYNEQFF.

V usage is TRBV9 and J usage is TRBJ2-2, with 8 positions matching TRBD2. Trimming took 3 bases from V and 4 from J; bases not matched to a gene: 11. The CDR3 sequence is 17 residues long. Germline values: CDR1 SGDLS, CDR2 YYNGEE. DNA of the CDR3: TGTGCCAGCAGCGCATCAGCGGGGGCTAGCGGCACCGGGGAGCTGTTTTTT. Amino acid sequence: CASSASAGASGTGELFF. Variable domain in full (rest from reference TRBV9 and TRBJ2-2): DSGVTQTPKHLITATGQRVTLRCSPRSGDLSVYWYQQSLDQGLQFLIQYYNGEERAKGNILERFSAQQFPDLHSELNLSSLELGDSALYFCASSASAGASGTGELFFGEGSRLTVL.

The chain employs TRBV28 and TRBJ1-2, with D possibly TRBD1 on 5 matching bases. The CDR3 spans 15 residues. Trimming removed 5 bases from V and 6 bases from J, with 19 bases in between. Germline V gene lookup returns CDR1 MDHEN and CDR2 SYDVKM. The CDR3 bases are TGTGCCAGCAGTCGGGGGACGGCCGGAGTAAATGGCTACACCTTC. Encoded protein: CASSRGTAGVNGYTF.

This clone was counted a few times. The V call is TRBV6-5, the J call TRBJ2-1; 11 bases line up with TRBD1. Germline-derived CDR1 and CDR2 are MNHEY and SVGAGI. Unmatched junction bases numbered 7, after V lost 5 bases and J lost 10 bases. This CDR3 spans 14 amino acids. For the CDR3, the DNA is TGTGCCAGCAGTCCCGGGACAGGGGGAGGGGAGCAGTTCTTC. It translates to CASSPGTGGGEQFF.

This clone appeared once. The chain couples TRBV29-1 to TRBJ2-7, with D tentatively TRBD1 (5 bases). Germline CDR1 reads SQVTM; CDR2 reads ANQGSEA. The V end lost 4 bases, the J end lost 6 bases, and 10 bases lay between the germline ends. This CDR3 is 11 amino acids long. The CDR3 DNA is TGCAGCGTTGCACAGGTCGGCGAGCAGTACTTC. This translates into CSVAQVGEQYF.

The chain has TRBV5-1 and TRBJ2-6, with 9 bases matching TRBD1. V was pared by 0 bases and J by 3 bases, with 10 bases of the junction left unmatched. CDR3 length equals 19 residues. CDR1 and CDR2 from the germline V gene are SGHRS and YFSETQ. In nucleotides, the CDR3 is TGCGCCAGCAGCTTGGTTGGGGACAGGGTGGCGTTTGGGGCCAACGTCCTGACTTTC. This translates into CASSLVGDRVAFGANVLTF.

The gene calls are TRBV6-1 and TRBJ2-7, with 7 nucleotides matching TRBD2. CDR1 and CDR2 (germline): MNHNS, SASEGT. The V and J ends lost 3 bases and 6 bases, in that order; junction bases with no gene match: 8. The CDR3 totals 14 residues. CDR3: CASSEGGTRVEQYF. Here the CDR3 DNA reads TGTGCCAGCAGTGAGGGAGGGACGAGGGTCGAGCAGTACTTC.

This chain joins TRBV6-5 and TRBJ2-7; the match to TRBD2 covers 8 bases. V lost 0 bases to trimming and J lost 7 bases; unmatched junction nucleotides: 8. Germline CDR1 is MNHEY and CDR2 is SVGAGI. This CDR3 is built from 15 residues. The CDR3 region has the DNA TGTGCCAGCAGTTACTCTATCGCGGGAGGAGGGGAGCAGTACTTC. Its protein is CASSYSIAGGGEQYF.

The chain combines TRBV5-1 with TRBJ1-3; D gene ambiguous. The germline gives CDR1 SGHRS, CDR2 YFSETQ. The CDR3 is made up of 16 amino acids. Trimming left V 0 bases short and J 4 bases short, with 14 bases between. The DNA for the CDR3 is TGCGCCAGCAGCTTGGCTGGCACCGCCTTCGGAAACACCATATATTTT. This codes for CASSLAGTAFGNTIYF.

This clone has only a few counts. Relative to the germline gene, one junction end is altered; a read error may explain this. This rearrangement joins TRBV14 to TRBJ2-5; D not resolved. The CDR3 loop spans 16 amino acids. The V gene's germline CDR1 is SGHDN and CDR2 FVKESK. CDR3 sequence: CASTQTENAAWETQYF. CDR3 nucleotide sequence: TGTGCCAGCACCCAAACGGAAAACGCAGCGTGGGAGACCCAGTACTTC.

The chain recombines TRBV5-4 with TRBJ1-2; possible D gene TRBD1, 5 bases. Trimming stripped 2 bases from V and 8 bases from J, with 19 bases between. Germline CDR1 is SGHNT and CDR2 is YYREEE (reference sequence). CDR3 length: 15 residues. CDR3 amino acids: CASSFLNLAGKGYTF. CDR3 nucleotides: TGTGCCAGCAGCTTCCTGAACTTGGCAGGGAAGGGCTACACCTTC.

The rearrangement joins TRBV28 to TRBJ1-1; the match to TRBD1 covers 7 bases. The junction had 10 bases not matched to a gene; V was cut back by 5 bases and J by 1 base. CDR3 length: 16 amino acids. Germline V gene lookup returns CDR1 MDHEN and CDR2 SYDVKM. The CDR3 DNA reads TGTGCCAGCAGTCTCAGGGGTAGGGGGCCGAACACTGAAGCTTTCTTT. Protein: CASSLRGRGPNTEAFF. The full variable domain, in which reference TRBV28 and TRBJ1-1 provide the parts outside the CDR3, is DVKVTQSSRYLVKRTGEKVFLECVQDMDHENMFWYRQDPGLGLRLIYFSYDVKMKEKGDIPEGYSVSREKKERFSLILESASTNQTSMYLCASSLRGRGPNTEAFFGQGTRLTVV.

This clone occurred many times. The V call is TRBV6-6, the J call TRBJ1-2; D is ambiguous. CDR1 is MNHNY and CDR2 is SVGAGI in the germline V gene (reference sequence). This CDR3 has 12 amino acids. Deletions cut 8 bases from V and 3 bases from J, with 10 bases between. The CDR3 loop is CASPHLYYGYTF. CDR3 nucleotides: TGTGCCAGCCCTCACCTATACTATGGCTACACCTTC.

This clone was recorded once. This chain links TRBV2 with TRBJ2-2, with a possible D match to TRBD1 (5 bases). Trimming removed 4 bases at V and 1 base at J, with 10 bases between. The CDR3 contains 15 residues. Germline V gene sequence: CDR1 SNHLY, CDR2 FYNNEI. CDR3 protein: CASSGDSENTGELFF. CDR3 bases: TGTGCCAGCAGTGGAGACAGTGAGAACACCGGGGAGCTGTTTTTT.

This clone was seen only once. The chain uses TRBV7-9 and TRBJ2-5; D is ambiguous. Trimming took off 8 bases at V and 1 base at J, with 14 bases between the two ends. CDR1 is SEHNR, CDR2 FQNEAQ, per germline (reference sequence). This CDR3 comprises 14 residues. The CDR3 reads CASDPAGLQETQYF. The CDR3 region has the DNA TGTGCCAGCGATCCCGCAGGTCTCCAAGAGACCCAGTACTTC.

The chain recombines TRBV28 with TRBJ1-1; 9 bases align to TRBD1. Losses at the gene ends were 6 bases for V and 4 bases for J; bases not matched to a gene: 12. Germline V gene lookup returns CDR1 MDHEN and CDR2 SYDVKM. The CDR3 contains 16 residues. The CDR3 DNA sequence: TGTGCCAGCAGCTCATCAACAGGGGGCGCCCCCACTGAAGCTTTCTTT. It translates to CASSSSTGGAPTEAFF.

The chain carries TRBV28 and TRBJ1-4, with 10 bases aligning to TRBD1. V gave up 6 bases and J gave up 5 bases; unmatched junction bases: 15. CDR1 and CDR2 from the germline V gene are MDHEN and SYDVKM. This CDR3 region has 18 residues. The CDR3 sequence is CASRLLTGTGAANEKLFF. The CDR3 bases are TGTGCCAGCAGATTACTGACCGGGACAGGGGCGGCGAATGAAAAACTGTTTTTT.

A few counts support this clone. The rearrangement joins TRBV4-1 to TRBJ2-1; TRBD2 matches at 11 bases. Germline assignment: CDR1 MGHRA and CDR2 YSYEKL. Trimming cost V 1 base and J 5 bases; bases outside gene matches: 7. The CDR3 runs 17 residues. The CDR3 region has the DNA TGCGCCAGCAGCCAAGGACTAGCGGGACCCCGGGACAATGAGCAGTTCTTC. Its protein product is CASSQGLAGPRDNEQFF.

This clone showed up just once. Other DNA sequences from this sample encode an identical CDR3 as well. The J gene is TRBJ2-7, the V gene TRBV20-1; no firm D call. V was pared by 3 bases and J by 3 bases, with 6 bases between. Looked up from germline, CDR1 is DFQATT and CDR2 is SNEGSKA (reference sequence). The CDR3 length is 11 residues. The CDR3 here is CSASSFYEQYF. The CDR3 nucleotides read TGCAGTGCTAGTAGCTTCTACGAGCAGTACTTC.

As regards this clone: The germline gene is not matched at one end of the junction; a read error may be the cause. This chain connects TRBV10-1 to TRBJ1-2; TRBD1 might be the D (6 bases). CDR1 and CDR2 from the germline V gene are WNHNN and SYGVQD (reference sequence). The CDR3 covers 13 residues. The CDR3 sequence: CASSASSGTSTAF. In DNA form, the CDR3 reads TGCGCCAGCAGTGCCTCCTCCGGGACATCGACGGCCTTC.